The rows below give T cell receptor beta chains drawn from one sample of a study of control samples from healthy donors and cancer patients. Sequenced by immunoSEQ multiplex PCR; TCRdb stores in-frame clones only, minus some. Among about 140,000 clones, around 90% were seen once, and the ten largest hold 7.1%. Sequenced material: blood. These receptors came from a man between 18 and 35 years old in good health. The CDR3 runs from the conserved cysteine through the conserved F or W. A D gene is named only where the DNA matches it firmly. Clone size is stated in some rows and not others, as once, few, many or a class when expanded.

clone_size j_call d_call v_call cdr3_nt cdr3_aa
. TRBJ2-6 TRBD1 TRBV18 TGTGCCAGCTCAGGGCCGGGACAGTATAGGGCCTACTCTGGGGCCAACGTCCTGACTTTC CASSGPGQYRAYSGANVLTF
. TRBJ2-7 TRBD1 TRBV5-1 TGCGCCAGCAGCCCCCTTCCGGGACAGGGTGCCTACGAGCAGTACTTC CASSPLPGQGAYEQYF
. TRBJ1-6 . TRBV7-2 TGTGCCAGCAGTGAGAGTGTCTATAATTCACCCCTCCACTTT CASSESVYNSPLHF
. TRBJ2-5 TRBD2 TRBV10-1 TGCGCCAGCAGTGTAACTAGCGGGGGGGCCAACCAAGAGACCCAGTACTTC CASSVTSGGANQETQYF
once TRBJ1-6 . TRBV19 TGTGCCAGTAGTATCAAAGGGAATAATTCACCCCTCCACTTT CASSIKGNNSPLHF
. TRBJ2-5 . TRBV6-1 TGTGCCAGCAGTGCAGACTCCGTCACCATTCAAGAGACCCAGTACTTC CASSADSVTIQETQYF
. TRBJ2-3 TRBD1 TRBV5-1 TGCGCCAGCAGCTTGGCGACAGGGAAGGGGACAGATACGCAGTATTTT CASSLATGKGTDTQYF
. TRBJ1-3 . TRBV30 TGTGCCTGGAGTGCAGGGACCTCTGGAAACACCATATATTTT CAWSAGTSGNTIYF
. TRBJ1-1 . TRBV7-3 TGTGCCAGCAGCTTTTCCGAGGCCACTGAAGCTTTCTTT CASSFSEATEAFF
. TRBJ2-7 TRBD1 TRBV9 TGTGCCAGCAGCGTAGAGACAGGGTCCTACGAGCAGTACTTC CASSVETGSYEQYF
. TRBJ2-4 TRBD1 TRBV7-2 TGTGCCAGCAGCTCGGGACAGGGGAGGAGCAAAAACATTCAGTACTTC CASSSGQGRSKNIQYF
. TRBJ1-1 . TRBV7-6 TGTGCCAGCAGCTTAGCAGTCCAGAACACTGAAGCTTTCTTT CASSLAVQNTEAFF
. TRBJ1-2 . TRBV6-5 TGTGCCAGCAGTAGGGCCATCTCCTATGGCTACACCTTC CASSRAISYGYTF
. TRBJ1-2 . TRBV30 TGTGCCTGGAGTGTATCGGCGGGGACGGGCTACACCTTC CAWSVSAGTGYTF
. TRBJ2-7 . TRBV10-3 TGTGCCATCAGGGAAGGACAGCCCTACGAGCAGTACTTC CAIREGQPYEQYF
. TRBJ2-7 . TRBV6-2/TRBV6-3 TGTGCCAGCAGTTACGCGGTGGGCGGTACCTTCCCCTACGAGCAGTACTTC CASSYAVGGTFPYEQYF
. TRBJ1-4 TRBD1 TRBV4-2 TGTGCCAGCAGCGGCAGGGGGGCTAATGAAAAACTGTTTTTT CASSGRGANEKLFF
few TRBJ1-1 . TRBV20-1 TGCAGTGCGGGGGCCGCTTTCTTT CSAGAAFF
. TRBJ2-3 TRBD2 TRBV9 TGTGCCAGCAGCGCGACCCCTAGCGGGGGGGCATATACGCAGTATTTT CASSATPSGGAYTQYF
. TRBJ1-5 . TRBV30 TGTGCCTGGAGTGAAGGACAGCCCGCCGGTCTGGAGCATTTT CAWSEGQPAGLEHF
. TRBJ1-2 . TRBV5-6 TGTGCCAGCAGCCCCGACCTGACTGGCTATGGCTACACCTTC CASSPDLTGYGYTF
. TRBJ2-3 TRBD1 TRBV23-1 TGCGCCAGCAGTCGGGACAGGGGACAGCCCCAGTATTTT CASSRDRGQPQYF
. TRBJ2-3 . TRBV7-8 TGTGCCAGCAGCTTAGTTTTATCGGACCTTAGCCGCACAGATACGCAGTATTTT CASSLVLSDLSRTDTQYF
. TRBJ1-6 . TRBV3-1/TRBV3-2 TGTGCCAGCAGCCACCCTAGAGGAGGACCAGCCCTCCACTTT CASSHPRGGPALHF
once TRBJ2-3 . TRBV9 TGTGCCAGCAGCGTAGCAGGGCTCACGGGCACAGATACGCAGTATTTT CASSVAGLTGTDTQYF
. TRBJ2-5 . TRBV2 TGTGCCAGCAGTGGGCTAGCGAGGGAAGAGACCCAGTACTTC CASSGLAREETQYF
once TRBJ2-7 TRBD2 TRBV6-2/TRBV6-3 TGTGCCACCAGCCTAGCGGGGAGAACCTACGAGCAGTACTTC CATSLAGRTYEQYF
. TRBJ1-1 TRBD1 TRBV4-3 TGCGCCAGCAGCCCAGCGACAGGGAGCACTGAAGCTTTCTTT CASSPATGSTEAFF
. TRBJ2-3 . TRBV2 TGTGCCAGCAGTGAAAGGTCGGATCCAACAGATACGCAGTATTTT CASSERSDPTDTQYF
. TRBJ1-6 . TRBV21-1 TGTGCCAGCAGATTCAACAAAGAGGGGGGAGTGGAGTCACCCCTCCACTTT CASRFNKEGGVESPLHF
. TRBJ2-2 TRBD1 TRBV7-6 TGTGCCAGCAGCTTAGACAGGGGGTCGGCCGGGGAGCTGTTTTTT CASSLDRGSAGELFF
. TRBJ1-5 TRBD1 TRBV4-1 TGCGCCAGCAGCGAAGAGTTCGGACAGGGGAATCAGCCCCAGCATTTT CASSEEFGQGNQPQHF
. TRBJ1-4 TRBD1 TRBV7-9 TGTGCCAGCAGCGCGGACAGGGCCGGGGAAAGAAATGAAAAACTGTTTTTT CASSADRAGERNEKLFF
. TRBJ1-1 TRBD1 TRBV19 TGTGCCAGTAGTCAGTATCCCTCCAGGGGGCTTTTGAACACTGAAGCTTTCTTT CASSQYPSRGLLNTEAFF
. TRBJ1-4 . TRBV19 TGTGCCAGTAGTATATCCCCGACAGTTCTTAATGAAAAACTGTTTTTT CASSISPTVLNEKLFF
. TRBJ1-2 . TRBV28 TGTGCCAGCAGTCTCCCCCCCACGGCTACAGGGTGGTTCTATGGCTACACCTTC CASSLPPTATGWFYGYTF
. TRBJ1-6 . TRBV19 TGTGCCAGTAGCCCCGGGTTAGAGTCACCCCTCCACTTT CASSPGLESPLHF
. TRBJ1-6 . TRBV27 TGTGCCAGCGCCGCTGGGGGGGGCCTCTGGAGATCGGGTTCACCCCTCCACTTT CASAAGGGLWRSGSPLHF
. TRBJ1-1 . TRBV7-9 TGTGCCAGCAGTTTGGACAGCAACACTGAAGCTTTCTTT CASSLDSNTEAFF
. TRBJ2-7 . TRBV3-1/TRBV3-2 TGTGCCAGCAGCCAAGCCCGCCAGGGGATCGGCGAGCAGTACTTC CASSQARQGIGEQYF
. TRBJ2-1 TRBD2 TRBV6-2/TRBV6-3 TGTGCCAGCAGTTACTCTAGCGGGGGCCCCAGCTCCTACAATGAGCAGTTCTTC CASSYSSGGPSSYNEQFF
. TRBJ2-7 . TRBV5-4 TGTGCCAGCAGCTTGGGTGGGAATAACTACGAGCAGTACTTC CASSLGGNNYEQYF
. TRBJ1-4 . TRBV4-1 TGCGCCAGCAGCCAAGAGGGGTTTAATGAAAAACTGTTTTTT CASSQEGFNEKLFF
. TRBJ1-5 . TRBV6-6 TGTGCCAGCAGCCGCGACACCGATCAGCCCCAGCATTTT CASSRDTDQPQHF
once TRBJ2-5 . TRBV19 TGTGCCAGTAGTTCCCCTTATCGGGGGGCCGGGGAGACCCAGTACTTC CASSSPYRGAGETQYF